This T cell receptor beta chain was documented in a study of neoadjuvant nivolumab and ipilimumab in lung cancer. Study-level information: The combination arm added day-1 ipilimumab 1 mg/kg to nivolumab 3 mg/kg on days 1, 15, 29. Study conclusions and caveats: A small number of samples were TCR sequenced. From pretherapy to surgery, tumor richness and clonality rose with dual therapy.

CDR1 and CDR2 from the germline V gene are MNHEY and SMNVEV (reference sequence). The CDR3 is 17 amino acids. Trimming took 2 bases from V and 2 from J; bases not matched to a gene: 6. The repertoire was sequenced with immunoSEQ multiplex PCR; TCRdb's copy has only in-frame clones and lacks some. The table records around 17,000 clones, approximately 76% of them present only once. For this clone: Its antigen is not identified.

This TCR was recovered from an adult with non-small cell lung cancer. The rearrangement uses TRBV27 and TRBJ1-5; 10 positions agree with TRBD1. Sequencing was performed on tumor tissue, taken after neoadjuvant nivolumab, alone or with ipilimumab, at or shortly before surgery. This CDR3 is CASSLVGDRGGNQPQHF. The CDR3 DNA reads as TGTGCCAGCAGTTTAGTTGGGGACAGGGGTGGCAATCAGCCCCAGCATTTT.